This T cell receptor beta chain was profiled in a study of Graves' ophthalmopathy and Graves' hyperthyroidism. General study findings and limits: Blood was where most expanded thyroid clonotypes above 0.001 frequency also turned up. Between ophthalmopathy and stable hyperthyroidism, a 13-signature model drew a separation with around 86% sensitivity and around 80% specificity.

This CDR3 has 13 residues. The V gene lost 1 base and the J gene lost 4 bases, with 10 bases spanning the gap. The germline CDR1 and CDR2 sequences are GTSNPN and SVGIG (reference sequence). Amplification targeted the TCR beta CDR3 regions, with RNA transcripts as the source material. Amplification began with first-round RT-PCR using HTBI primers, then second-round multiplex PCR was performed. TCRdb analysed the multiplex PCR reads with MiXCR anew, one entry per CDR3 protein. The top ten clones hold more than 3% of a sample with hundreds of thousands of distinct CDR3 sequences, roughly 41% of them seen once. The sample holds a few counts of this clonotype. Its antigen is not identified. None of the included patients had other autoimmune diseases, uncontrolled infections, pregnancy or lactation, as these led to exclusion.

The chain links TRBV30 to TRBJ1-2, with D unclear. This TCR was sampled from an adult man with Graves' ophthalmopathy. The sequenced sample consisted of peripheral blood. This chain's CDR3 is CAWSDQAVYGYTF. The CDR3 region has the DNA TGTGCCTGGAGTGACCAGGCCGTCTATGGCTACACCTTC.